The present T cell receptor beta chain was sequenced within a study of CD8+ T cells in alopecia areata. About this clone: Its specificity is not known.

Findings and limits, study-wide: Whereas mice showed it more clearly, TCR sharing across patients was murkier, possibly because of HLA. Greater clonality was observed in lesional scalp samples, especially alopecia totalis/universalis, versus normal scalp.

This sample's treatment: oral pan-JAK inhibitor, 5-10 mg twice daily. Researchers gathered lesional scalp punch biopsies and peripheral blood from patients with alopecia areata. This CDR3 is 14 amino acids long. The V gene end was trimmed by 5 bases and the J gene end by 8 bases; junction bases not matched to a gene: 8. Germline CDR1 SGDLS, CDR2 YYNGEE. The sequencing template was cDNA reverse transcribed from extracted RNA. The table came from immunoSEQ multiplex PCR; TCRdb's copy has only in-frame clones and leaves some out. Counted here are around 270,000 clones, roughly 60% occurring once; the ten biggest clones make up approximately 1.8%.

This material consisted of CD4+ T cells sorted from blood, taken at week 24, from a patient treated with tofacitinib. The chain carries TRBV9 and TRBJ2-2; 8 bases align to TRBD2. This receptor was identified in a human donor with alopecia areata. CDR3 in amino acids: CASRSSGAAGELFF. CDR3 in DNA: TGTGCCAGCAGGAGTAGCGGGGCCGCGGGGGAGCTGTTTTTT.